A selection of T cell receptor beta chains follows, all from one sample in a study of blood T cells in healthy people across ages. Using its own MiXCR run on the 5' RACE reads, TCRdb lists one record per CDR3 protein. The repertoire holds hundreds of thousands of distinct CDR3 sequences, with roughly 25% as singletons. This same sample was also taken into another study, of T cells of mothers and their children.

Sequencing was carried out using blood. These receptors originate from a boy younger than 18 in good health. Each CDR3 is given with its conserved first and last residue. A D gene is named only where the DNA matches it firmly. Clone sizes are given selectively: once, few, many, or a class where the clone is expanded.

D,V,J,size,CDR3,DNA
.,TRBV15,TRBJ2-2,.,CATSTSTGRDTGELFF,TGTGCCACCAGTACCTCCACAGGGAGGGACACCGGGGAGCTGTTTTTT
TRBD1,TRBV30,TRBJ2-5,few,CAWSVGQGSETQYF,TGTGCCTGGAGTGTAGGACAGGGGTCGGAGACCCAGTACTTC
.,TRBV5-1,TRBJ2-4,.,CASSLPAPPGASEDIQYF,TGCGCCAGCAGCTTGCCCGCCCCCCCCGGGGCGTCAGAAGACATTCAGTACTTC
TRBD1,TRBV14,TRBJ2-5,.,CASITRRTGQTQYF,TGTGCCAGCATCACCCGTCGGACAGGGCAGACCCAGTACTTC
TRBD1,TRBV7-9,TRBJ2-7,.,CASSSSGTGVNEQYF,TGTGCCAGCAGCTCCTCCGGGACAGGGGTTAACGAGCAGTACTTC
.,TRBV12-3/TRBV12-4,TRBJ1-4,few,CASSTGTAATNEKLFF,TGTGCCAGCAGCACCGGGACGGCAGCAACTAATGAAAAACTGTTTTTT
TRBD1,TRBV6-5,TRBJ2-7,few,CASSSPGTVKYEQYF,TGTGCCAGCAGTTCCCCCGGGACAGTTAAGTACGAGCAGTACTTC
.,TRBV6-1,TRBJ2-5,.,CASSEGQGKGSNVQYF,TGTGCCAGCAGTGAAGGCCAGGGTAAGGGCTCAAATGTGCAGTACTTC
.,TRBV10-2,TRBJ1-4,.,CASSGRENEKLFF,TGCGCCAGCTCGGGCAGGGAAAATGAAAAACTGTTTTTT
.,TRBV7-3,TRBJ2-2,few,CASSTGAEVGELFF,TGTGCCAGCAGCACTGGGGCAGAGGTCGGGGAGCTGTTTTTT
TRBD1,TRBV14,TRBJ1-4,few,CASSQGNTGGWNEKLFF,TGTGCCAGCAGCCAAGGGAACACAGGGGGCTGGAATGAAAAACTGTTTTTT
.,TRBV7-9,TRBJ2-5,once,CASTPGSSYEQCF,TGTGCCAGCACCCCTGGTAGCTCCTACGAGCAGTGCTTC
.,TRBV28,TRBJ2-7,.,CASTGDKNYEQYF,TGTGCCAGCACCGGGGACAAAAACTACGAGCAGTACTTC
.,TRBV5-1,TRBJ1-4,.,CASSWRLGSTNEKLFF,TGCGCCAGCAGCTGGCGGTTGGGATCAACTAATGAAAAACTGTTTTTT
.,TRBV10-3,TRBJ2-1,few,CAISVSGGQVSTSYNEQFF,TGTGCCATCAGTGTTAGTGGGGGTCAGGTAAGCACATCCTACAATGAGCAGTTCTTC
.,TRBV7-9,TRBJ2-3,.,CASNLWAAPDTQYF,TGTGCCAGCAACCTTTGGGCGGCCCCAGATACGCAGTATTTT
TRBD2,TRBV7-2,TRBJ2-2,.,CASSYSGRNTGELFF,TGTGCCAGCAGCTACAGCGGGAGGAACACCGGGGAGCTGTTTTTT
TRBD1,TRBV20-1,TRBJ1-1,.,CSDQDRGNTEAFF,TGCAGTGACCAAGACAGGGGCAACACTGAAGCTTTCTTT
.,TRBV27,TRBJ1-5,.,CASSVGRVPQPQHF,TGTGCCAGCAGCGTGGGGAGGGTTCCTCAGCCCCAGCATTTT
.,TRBV5-6,TRBJ2-2,.,CASSAGFPGELFF,TGTGCCAGCAGCGCAGGGTTCCCCGGGGAGCTGTTTTTT
.,TRBV20-1,TRBJ1-2,.,CSARDPRGNYGYTF,TGCAGTGCTAGAGATCCCAGGGGTAACTATGGCTACACCTTC
.,TRBV7-9,TRBJ2-7,.,CASSPLYSYEQYF,TGTGCCAGCAGCCCCTTATACTCCTACGAGCAGTACTTC
.,TRBV11-2,TRBJ2-7,.,CASSPNRHEQYF,TGTGCCAGCAGCCCGAACAGGCACGAGCAGTACTTC
TRBD2,TRBV10-3,TRBJ2-5,.,CAASGTSGKETQYF,TGTGCCGCCTCCGGGACTAGCGGGAAAGAGACCCAGTACTTC
.,TRBV9,TRBJ2-1,.,CASSVGRNEQFF,TGTGCCAGCAGCGTAGGTAGGAATGAGCAGTTCTTC
.,TRBV12-3/TRBV12-4,TRBJ2-5,.,CASSPGTPLGTQYF,TGTGCCAGCAGCCCTGGGACTCCGTTAGGGACCCAGTACTTC
.,TRBV5-1,TRBJ2-1,few,CASSPGEGVFYNEQFF,TGCGCCAGCAGCCCTGGAGAAGGGGTTTTCTACAATGAGCAGTTCTTC
.,TRBV20-1,TRBJ1-4,few,CGATPEGGANEKLFF,TGCGGTGCTACCCCCGAGGGGGGAGCTAATGAAAAACTGTTTTTT
TRBD2,TRBV12-3/TRBV12-4,TRBJ2-3,few,CASSPPGLAGGNTQYF,TGTGCCAGCAGTCCCCCGGGACTAGCGGGGGGAAATACGCAGTATTTT
.,TRBV10-3,TRBJ1-2,once,CAISESGRGGYTF,TGTGCCATCAGTGAGTCAGGGCGGGGCGGCTACACCTTC
.,TRBV6-1,TRBJ2-7,few,CASVAALIYEQYF,TGTGCCAGCGTGGCAGCGCTGATCTACGAGCAGTACTTC
TRBD1,TRBV20-1,TRBJ1-1,.,CSALEHLIGGRVPFF,TGCAGTGCCCTTGAACACCTGATAGGGGGCAGGGTACCTTTCTTT
TRBD1,TRBV20-1,TRBJ1-1,few,CSAQQTGAGTEAFF,TGCAGTGCTCAACAGACAGGGGCCGGCACTGAAGCTTTCTTT
TRBD1,TRBV7-3,TRBJ1-2,.,CASSSRPGQGAGYTF,TGTGCCAGCAGCTCCCGGCCGGGACAGGGGGCTGGCTACACCTTC
.,TRBV2,TRBJ2-3,.,CASSSRRITDTQYF,TGTGCCAGCTCGTCGCGGAGAATCACAGATACGCAGTATTTT
.,TRBV5-1,TRBJ1-4,.,CASSLVPEEKLFF,TGCGCCAGCAGCTTGGTACCGGAGGAAAAACTGTTTTTT
TRBD1,TRBV12-3/TRBV12-4,TRBJ2-7,many,CASSLRDRQYEQYF,TGTGCCAGCAGTTTAAGGGACAGGCAATACGAGCAGTACTTC
.,TRBV20-1,TRBJ2-7,.,CSAISPAAAGEQYF,TGCAGTGCTATCTCGCCCGCAGCCGCTGGTGAGCAGTACTTC
TRBD1,TRBV2,TRBJ2-1,few,CASSERDRGSYNEQFF,TGTGCCAGCAGTGAAAGGGACAGGGGGTCCTACAATGAGCAGTTCTTC
TRBD1,TRBV4-2,TRBJ2-2,few,CASSQQGVNTGELFF,TGTGCCAGCAGCCAACAGGGGGTGAACACCGGGGAGCTGTTTTTT
.,TRBV5-1,TRBJ1-2,.,CASSRDNVDLGYTF,TGCGCCAGCAGTCGGGACAACGTCGATCTTGGCTACACCTTC
.,TRBV5-1,TRBJ2-2,many,CASSLVGGTNTGELFF,TGCGCCAGCAGCTTGGTCGGGGGCACGAACACCGGGGAGCTGTTTTTT
TRBD2,TRBV10-2,TRBJ2-1,.,CASSLLAAEYNEQFF,TGCGCCAGCAGCCTACTAGCGGCCGAGTACAATGAGCAGTTCTTC
TRBD1,TRBV5-4,TRBJ2-7,few,CASSKLLSGGGYEQYF,TGTGCCAGCAGCAAACTCCTATCAGGGGGTGGCTACGAGCAGTACTTC
.,TRBV6-6,TRBJ1-1,.,CASSSGRRQNTEAFF,TGTGCCAGCAGTTCCGGACGGAGACAGAACACTGAAGCTTTCTTT